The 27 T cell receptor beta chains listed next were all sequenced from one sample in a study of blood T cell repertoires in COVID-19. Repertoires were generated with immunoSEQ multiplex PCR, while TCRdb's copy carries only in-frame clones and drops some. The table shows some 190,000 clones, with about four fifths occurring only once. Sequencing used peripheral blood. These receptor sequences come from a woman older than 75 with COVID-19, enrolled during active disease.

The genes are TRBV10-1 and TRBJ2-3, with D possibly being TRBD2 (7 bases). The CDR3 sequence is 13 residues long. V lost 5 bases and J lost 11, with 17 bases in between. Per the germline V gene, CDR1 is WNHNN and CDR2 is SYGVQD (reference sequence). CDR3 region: CASSPTAGGRQYF. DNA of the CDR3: TGCGCCAGCAGTCCCACCGCCGGGGGGCGGCAGTATTTT.

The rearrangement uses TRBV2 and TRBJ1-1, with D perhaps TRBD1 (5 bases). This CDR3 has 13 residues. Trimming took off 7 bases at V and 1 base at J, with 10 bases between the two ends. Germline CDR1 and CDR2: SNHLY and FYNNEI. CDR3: CASKGLANTEAFF. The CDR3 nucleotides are TGTGCCAGCAAGGGGCTGGCGAACACTGAAGCTTTCTTT. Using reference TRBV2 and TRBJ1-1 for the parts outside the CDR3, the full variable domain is EPEVTQTPSHQVTQMGQEVILRCVPISNHLYFYWYRQILGQKVEFLVSFYNNEISEKSEIFDDQFSVERPDGSNFTLKIRSTKLEDSAMYFCASKGLANTEAFFGQGTRLTVV.

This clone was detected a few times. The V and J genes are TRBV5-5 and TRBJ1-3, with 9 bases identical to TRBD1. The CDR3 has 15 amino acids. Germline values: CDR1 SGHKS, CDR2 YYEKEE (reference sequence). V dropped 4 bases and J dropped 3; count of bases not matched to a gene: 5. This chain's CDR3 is CASSKGQGDGNTIYF. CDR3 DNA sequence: TGTGCCAGCAGCAAGGGACAGGGAGATGGAAACACCATATATTTT.

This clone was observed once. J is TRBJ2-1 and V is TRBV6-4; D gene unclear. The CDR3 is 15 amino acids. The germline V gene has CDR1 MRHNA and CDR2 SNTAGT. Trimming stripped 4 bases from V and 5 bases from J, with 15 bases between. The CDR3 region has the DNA TGTGCCAGCAGTGGTGTTAACAAACCCGACAATGAGCAGTTCTTC. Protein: CASSGVNKPDNEQFF.

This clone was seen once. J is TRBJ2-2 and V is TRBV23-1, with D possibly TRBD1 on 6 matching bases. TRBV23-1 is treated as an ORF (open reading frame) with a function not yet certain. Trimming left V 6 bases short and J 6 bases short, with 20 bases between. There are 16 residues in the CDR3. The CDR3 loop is CASRGKGRGWAGELFF. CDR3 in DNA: TGCGCCAGCAGGGGGAAGGGCAGGGGATGGGCCGGGGAGCTGTTTTTT.

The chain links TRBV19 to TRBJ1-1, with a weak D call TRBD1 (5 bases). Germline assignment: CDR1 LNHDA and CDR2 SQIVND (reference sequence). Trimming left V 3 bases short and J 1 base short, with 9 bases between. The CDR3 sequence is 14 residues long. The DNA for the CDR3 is TGTGCCAGTAGTATGGGGCTGAGGAACACTGAAGCTTTCTTT. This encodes CASSMGLRNTEAFF.

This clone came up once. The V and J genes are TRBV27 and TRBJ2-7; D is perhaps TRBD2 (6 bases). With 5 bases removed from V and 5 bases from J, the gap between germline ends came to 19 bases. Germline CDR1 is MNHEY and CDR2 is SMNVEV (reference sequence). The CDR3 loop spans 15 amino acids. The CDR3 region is CASSPQEGGIHEQYF. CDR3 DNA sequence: TGTGCCAGCAGTCCCCAGGAGGGAGGCATCCACGAGCAGTACTTC.

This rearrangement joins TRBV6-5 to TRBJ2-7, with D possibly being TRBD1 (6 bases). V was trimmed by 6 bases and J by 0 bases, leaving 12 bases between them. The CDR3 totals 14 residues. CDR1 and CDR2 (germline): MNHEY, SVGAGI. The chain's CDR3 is CASRQQGGSYEQYF. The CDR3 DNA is TGTGCCAGCAGGCAACAGGGCGGCTCCTACGAGCAGTACTTC.

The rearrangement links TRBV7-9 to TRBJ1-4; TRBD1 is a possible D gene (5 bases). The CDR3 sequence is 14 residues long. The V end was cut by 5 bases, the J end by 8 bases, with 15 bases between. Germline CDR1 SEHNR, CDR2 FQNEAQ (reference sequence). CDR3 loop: CASSLDQGGEKLFF. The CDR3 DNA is TGTGCCAGCAGCCTGGACCAGGGCGGCGAAAAACTGTTTTTT.

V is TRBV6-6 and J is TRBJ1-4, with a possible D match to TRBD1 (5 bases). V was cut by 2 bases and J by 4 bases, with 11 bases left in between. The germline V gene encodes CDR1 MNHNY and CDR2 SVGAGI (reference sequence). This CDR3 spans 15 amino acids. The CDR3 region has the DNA TGTGCCAGCAGTTACGCCCGACAGCTTAATGAAAAACTGTTTTTT. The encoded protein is CASSYARQLNEKLFF.

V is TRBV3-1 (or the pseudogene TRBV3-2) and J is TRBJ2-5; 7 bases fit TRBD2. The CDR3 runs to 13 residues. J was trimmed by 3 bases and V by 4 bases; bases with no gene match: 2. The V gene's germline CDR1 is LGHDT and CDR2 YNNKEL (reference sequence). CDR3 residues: CASSLLAEETQYF. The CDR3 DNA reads TGTGCCAGCAGCCTCCTAGCGGAAGAGACCCAGTACTTC.

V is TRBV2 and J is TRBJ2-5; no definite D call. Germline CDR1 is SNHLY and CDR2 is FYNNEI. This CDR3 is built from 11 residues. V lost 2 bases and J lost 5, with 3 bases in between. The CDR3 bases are TGTGCCAGCAGTGAATCGGAGACCCAGTACTTC. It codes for CASSESETQYF.

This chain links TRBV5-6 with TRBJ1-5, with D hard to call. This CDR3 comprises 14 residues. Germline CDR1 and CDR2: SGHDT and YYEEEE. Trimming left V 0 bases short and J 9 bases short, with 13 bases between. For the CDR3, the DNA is TGTGCCAGCAGCTTGGGGGTTCGGGATCGGCCCCAGCATTTT. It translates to CASSLGVRDRPQHF.

CDR3 DNA sequence: TGTGCCAGTACTCGGTCGGACACTCTCCCCAGCTCCTATAATTCACCCCTCCACTTT. Translated: CASTRSDTLPSSYNSPLHF. The gene calls are TRBV19 and TRBJ1-6, with D perhaps matching TRBD1 (5 bases). The CDR3 extends over 19 amino acids. The V end lost 7 bases, the J end lost 0 bases, and 22 bases lay between the germline ends. CDR1 is LNHDA, CDR2 SQIVND, per germline (reference sequence).

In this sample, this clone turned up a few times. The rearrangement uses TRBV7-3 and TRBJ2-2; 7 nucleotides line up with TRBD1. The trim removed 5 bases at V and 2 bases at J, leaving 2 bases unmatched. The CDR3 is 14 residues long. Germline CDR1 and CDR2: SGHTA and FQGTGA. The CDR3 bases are TGTGCCAGCAGCCGACAGGGTAACACCGGGGAGCTGTTTTTT. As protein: CASSRQGNTGELFF.

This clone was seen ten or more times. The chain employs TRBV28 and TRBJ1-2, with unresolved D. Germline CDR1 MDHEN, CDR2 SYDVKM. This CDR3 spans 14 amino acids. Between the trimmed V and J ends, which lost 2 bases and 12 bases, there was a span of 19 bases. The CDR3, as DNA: TGTGCCAGCAGTTTAATCGAACAGTCCCTGGCGAACACCTTC. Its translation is CASSLIEQSLANTF.

DNA for the CDR3: TGTGCCAGCAGCACTAGCGGATACAATGAGCAGTTCTTC. Amino acids: CASSTSGYNEQFF. This sequence joins TRBV27 and TRBJ2-1; TRBD2 matches at 8 bases. Germline CDR1 MNHEY, CDR2 SMNVEV (reference sequence). The CDR3 contains 13 residues. V gave up 6 bases and J gave up 4 bases; unmatched junction bases: 2.

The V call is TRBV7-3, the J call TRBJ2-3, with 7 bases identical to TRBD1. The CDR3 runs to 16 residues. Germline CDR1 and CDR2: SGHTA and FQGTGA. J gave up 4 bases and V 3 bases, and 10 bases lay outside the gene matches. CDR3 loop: CASSFGNEGAADTQYF. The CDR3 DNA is TGTGCCAGCAGCTTTGGTAATGAGGGGGCCGCAGATACGCAGTATTTT. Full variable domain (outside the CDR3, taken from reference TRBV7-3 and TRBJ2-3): GAGVSQTPSNKVTEKGKYVELRCDPISGHTALYWYRQSLGQGPEFLIYFQGTGAADDSGLPNDRFFAVRPEGSVSTLKIQRTERGDSAVYLCASSFGNEGAADTQYFGPGTRLTVL.

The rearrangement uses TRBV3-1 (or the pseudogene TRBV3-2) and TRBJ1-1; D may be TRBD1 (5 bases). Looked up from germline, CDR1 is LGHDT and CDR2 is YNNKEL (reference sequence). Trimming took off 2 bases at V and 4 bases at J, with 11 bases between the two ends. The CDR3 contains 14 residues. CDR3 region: CASSQTSGGTEAFF. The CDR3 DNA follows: TGTGCCAGCAGCCAAACTTCGGGGGGCACTGAAGCTTTCTTT.

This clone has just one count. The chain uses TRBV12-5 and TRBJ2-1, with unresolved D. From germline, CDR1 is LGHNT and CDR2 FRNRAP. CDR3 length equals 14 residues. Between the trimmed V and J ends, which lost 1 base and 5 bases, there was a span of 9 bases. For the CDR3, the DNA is TGTGCTAGTGGTTTGGGGCCAGGCCACAATGAGCAGTTCTTC. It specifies CASGLGPGHNEQFF.

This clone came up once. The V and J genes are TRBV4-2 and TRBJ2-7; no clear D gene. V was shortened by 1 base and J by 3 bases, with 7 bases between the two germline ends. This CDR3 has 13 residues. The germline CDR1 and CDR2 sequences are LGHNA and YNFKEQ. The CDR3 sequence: CASSQVGSYEQYF. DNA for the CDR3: TGTGCCAGCAGCCAAGTGGGCAGCTACGAGCAGTACTTC.

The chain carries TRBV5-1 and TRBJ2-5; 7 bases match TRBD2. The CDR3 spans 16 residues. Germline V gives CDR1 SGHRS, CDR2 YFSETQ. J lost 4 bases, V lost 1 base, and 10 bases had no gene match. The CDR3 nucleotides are TGCGCCAGCAGCTTGCCCGCCCGCGGGAGACCAGAGACCCAGTACTTC. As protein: CASSLPARGRPETQYF.

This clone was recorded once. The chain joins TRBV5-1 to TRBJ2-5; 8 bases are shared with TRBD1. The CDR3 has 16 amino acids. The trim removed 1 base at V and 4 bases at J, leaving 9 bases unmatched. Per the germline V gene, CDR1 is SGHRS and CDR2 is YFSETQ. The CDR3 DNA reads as TGCGCCAGCAGCTTGTTGAGACAGGGGTCTCCAGAGACCCAGTACTTC. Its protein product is CASSLLRQGSPETQYF.

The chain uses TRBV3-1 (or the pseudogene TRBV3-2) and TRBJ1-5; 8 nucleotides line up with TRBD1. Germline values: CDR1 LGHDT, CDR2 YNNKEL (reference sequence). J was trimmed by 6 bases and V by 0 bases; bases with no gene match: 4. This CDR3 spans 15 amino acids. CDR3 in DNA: TGTGCCAGCAGCCAAGATAGCAGGGGGCTTCAGCCCCAGCATTTT. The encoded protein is CASSQDSRGLQPQHF.

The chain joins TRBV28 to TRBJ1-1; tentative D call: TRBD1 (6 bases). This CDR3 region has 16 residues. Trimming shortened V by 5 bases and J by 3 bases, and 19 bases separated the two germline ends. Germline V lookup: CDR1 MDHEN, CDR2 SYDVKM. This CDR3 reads CASSPMRGRGDTEAFF. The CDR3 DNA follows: TGTGCCAGCAGTCCCATGCGGGGGAGGGGGGACACTGAAGCTTTCTTT.

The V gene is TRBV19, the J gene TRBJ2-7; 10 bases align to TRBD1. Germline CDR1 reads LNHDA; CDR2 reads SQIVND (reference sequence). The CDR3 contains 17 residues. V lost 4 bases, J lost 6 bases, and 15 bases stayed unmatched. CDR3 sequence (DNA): TGTGCCAGTAGTAGAGCCGGGACAGGGGTGTTGTCGGGCGAGCAGTACTTC. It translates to CASSRAGTGVLSGEQYF.

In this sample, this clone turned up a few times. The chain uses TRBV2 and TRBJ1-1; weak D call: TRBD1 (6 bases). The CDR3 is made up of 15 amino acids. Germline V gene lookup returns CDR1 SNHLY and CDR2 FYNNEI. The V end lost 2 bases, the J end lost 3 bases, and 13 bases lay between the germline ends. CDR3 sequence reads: CASSEFRGRDTEAFF. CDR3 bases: TGTGCCAGCAGTGAATTCAGGGGAAGGGACACTGAAGCTTTCTTT. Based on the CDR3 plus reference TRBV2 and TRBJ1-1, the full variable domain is EPEVTQTPSHQVTQMGQEVILRCVPISNHLYFYWYRQILGQKVEFLVSFYNNEISEKSEIFDDQFSVERPDGSNFTLKIRSTKLEDSAMYFCASSEFRGRDTEAFFGQGTRLTVV.